This TCR beta chain was profiled in a study of CD8 T cells in Susac syndrome. V shed 4 bases and J 10 bases; nucleotides not matched to a gene: 16. This CDR3 region has 17 residues. The germline CDR1 and CDR2 sequences are MGHRA and YSYEKL. Random-hexamer reverse transcription was applied to roughly 0.5 to 1 ug RNA. TCRdb re-called the immunoSEQ multiplex PCR reads with MiXCR, one entry per CDR3 protein. The sample holds roughly 190,000 distinct CDR3 sequences, about 93% seen once. The TCR comes from a human donor in good health. The sequencing input was CD4+ T cells from PBMCs. This rearrangement joins TRBV4-1 to TRBJ1-5; 10 nucleotides match TRBD1. CDR3 sequence (DNA): TGCGCCAGCAGCCCCCAGTGGGGGACAGGGGCTCTGGGTCCCCAGCATTTT. Amino acids: CASSPQWGTGALGPQHF.